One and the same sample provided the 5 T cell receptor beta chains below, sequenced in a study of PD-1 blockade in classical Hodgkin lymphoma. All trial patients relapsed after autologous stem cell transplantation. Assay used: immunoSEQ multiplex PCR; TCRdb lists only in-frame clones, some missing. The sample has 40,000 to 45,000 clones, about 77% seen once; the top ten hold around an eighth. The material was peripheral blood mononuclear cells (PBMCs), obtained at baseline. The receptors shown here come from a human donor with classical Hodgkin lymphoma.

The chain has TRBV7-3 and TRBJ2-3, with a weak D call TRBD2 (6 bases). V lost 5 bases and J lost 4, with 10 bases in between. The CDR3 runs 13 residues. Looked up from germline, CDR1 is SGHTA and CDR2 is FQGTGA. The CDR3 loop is CASSMDYPDTQYF. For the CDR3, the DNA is TGTGCCAGCAGCATGGACTACCCAGATACGCAGTATTTT.

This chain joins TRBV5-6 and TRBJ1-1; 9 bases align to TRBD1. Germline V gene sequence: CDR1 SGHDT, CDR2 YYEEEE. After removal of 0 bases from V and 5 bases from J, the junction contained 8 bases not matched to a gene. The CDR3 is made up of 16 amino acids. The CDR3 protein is CASSLGGQGSWTEAFF. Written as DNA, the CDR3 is TGTGCCAGCAGCTTGGGGGGACAGGGAAGTTGGACTGAAGCTTTCTTT. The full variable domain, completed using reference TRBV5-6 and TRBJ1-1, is DAGVTQSPTHLIKTRGQQVTLRCSPKSGHDTVSWYQQALGQGPQFIFQYYEEEERQRGNFPDRFSGHQFPNYSSELNVNALLLGDSALYLCASSLGGQGSWTEAFFGQGTRLTVV.

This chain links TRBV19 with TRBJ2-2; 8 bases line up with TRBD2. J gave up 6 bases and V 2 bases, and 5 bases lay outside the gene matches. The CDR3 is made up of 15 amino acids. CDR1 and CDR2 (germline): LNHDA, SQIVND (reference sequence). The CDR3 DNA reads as TGTGCCAGTAGTATAACGCCGGGGGGGCCCGGGGAGCTGTTTTTT. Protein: CASSITPGGPGELFF. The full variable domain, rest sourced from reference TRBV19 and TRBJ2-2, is DGGITQSPKYLFRKEGQNVTLSCEQNLNHDAMYWYRQDPGQGLRLIYYSQIVNDFQKGDIAEGYSVSREKKESFPLTVTSAQKNPTAFYLCASSITPGGPGELFFGEGSRLTVL.

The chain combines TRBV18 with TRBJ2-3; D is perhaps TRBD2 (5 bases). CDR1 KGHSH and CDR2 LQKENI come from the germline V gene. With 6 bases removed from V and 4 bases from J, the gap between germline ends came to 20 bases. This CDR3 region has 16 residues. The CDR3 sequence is CASSPSQARRSDTQYF. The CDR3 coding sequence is TGTGCCAGCTCGCCATCTCAGGCAAGGAGGTCAGATACGCAGTATTTT.

Here the CDR3 reads CASTLGTSLVFF. The CDR3 DNA reads as TGTGCCAGTACCCTCGGGACATCGCTAGTGTTTTTT. This chain uses TRBV19 with TRBJ1-4; TRBD1 might be the D (6 bases). Germline V gene sequence: CDR1 LNHDA, CDR2 SQIVND (reference sequence). This CDR3 has 12 residues. Trimming took off 7 bases at V and 15 bases at J, with 18 bases between the two ends.